Included here is one T cell receptor beta chain sequence, with context. This sample stems from a study of human T cells and chemical hapten exposure. TCRdb reanalysed the RACE reads using MiXCR and keeps one entry per CDR3 protein. The table includes 150,000 to 200,000 distinct CDR3 sequences, 25% to 35% detected once. The V gene's germline CDR1 is SQVTM and CDR2 ANQGSEA. The CDR3 extends over 14 amino acids. The V gene end was trimmed by 4 bases and the J gene end by 5 bases; junction bases not matched to a gene: 6. Time point specified: pre-sensitization, week 0. The treatment denotes: therapeutic diphenylcyclopropenone sensitization with weekly scalp DPC.

The chain joins TRBV29-1 to TRBJ2-7, with TRBD2 matching over 12 bases. This receptor was taken from a woman in her 30s with alopecia areata. Some clones in this sample may be carry-over from other donors' samples. Sequencing used whole blood, obtained in connection with sensitization to the hapten diphenylcyclopropenone (DPC). In DNA form, the CDR3 reads TGCAGCGTTGCCCGACTAGCGGGAGACAACGAGCAGTACTTC. Protein sequence: CSVARLAGDNEQYF.